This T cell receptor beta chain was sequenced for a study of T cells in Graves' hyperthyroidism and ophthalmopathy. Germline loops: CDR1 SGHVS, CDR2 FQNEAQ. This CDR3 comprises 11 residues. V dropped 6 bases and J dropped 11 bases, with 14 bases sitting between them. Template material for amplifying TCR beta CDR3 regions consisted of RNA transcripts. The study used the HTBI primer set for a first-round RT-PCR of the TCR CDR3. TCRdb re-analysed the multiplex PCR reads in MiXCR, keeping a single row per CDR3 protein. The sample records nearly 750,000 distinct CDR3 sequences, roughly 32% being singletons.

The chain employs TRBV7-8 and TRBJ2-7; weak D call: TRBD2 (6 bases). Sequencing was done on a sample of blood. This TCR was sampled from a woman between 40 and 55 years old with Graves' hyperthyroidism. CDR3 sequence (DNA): TGTGCCAGCAGAGGGACTCTCGTTGAGTACTTC. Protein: CASRGTLVEYF.